What follows is one T cell receptor beta chain and its context. CDR1 is SGHRS and CDR2 is YFSETQ in the germline V gene. Trimming cost V 6 bases and J 4 bases, with 16 bases left between them. The CDR3 is made up of 14 amino acids. This sample is drawn from a study of blood T cell repertoires in COVID-19. Study details: COVID-19 samples collected from the United States, Italy and Spain covered acute and convalescent phases. Nucleic acid was either cDNA or gDNA, and it came from T cells, B-cell-depleted T cells, or PBMCs.

Enrolment of Seattle patients took place during active infection, and they were followed longitudinally. Assay used: immunoSEQ multiplex PCR; TCRdb lists only in-frame clones, some missing. This table holds some 170,000 clones, approximately 95% found once. This TCR came from a woman aged 55-69 years with COVID-19, enrolled during active disease. The rearrangement uses TRBV5-1 and TRBJ1-1; D possibly corresponds to TRBD1 (6 bases). Material for sequencing was peripheral blood. CDR3 protein: CASKSGASATEAFF. In DNA, the CDR3 is TGCGCCAGCAAATCAGGGGCCTCCGCCACTGAAGCTTTCTTT. The full variable domain, rest sourced from reference TRBV5-1 and TRBJ1-1, is KAGVTQTPRYLIKTRGQQVTLSCSPISGHRSVSWYQQTPGQGLQFLFEYFSETQRNKGNFPGRFSGRQFSNSRSEMNVSTLELGDSALYLCASKSGASATEAFFGQGTRLTVV.